This TCR beta chain was profiled in a study of response to subunit inactivated influenza vaccine. Findings and caveats of the study: T cells newly recruited by each seasonal influenza vaccination are few, the authors suggested.

This clonotype was detected a few times. Its target is not known. TCRdb re-derived calls from the RT-PCR reads in MiXCR, one entry per CDR3 protein. The sample has hundreds of thousands of distinct CDR3 sequences; 13% to 15% are singletons. There are 15 residues in the CDR3. The germline CDR1 and CDR2 sequences are LGHNA and YSLEER. The V end was cut by 0 bases, the J end by 1 base, with 9 bases between. Material: PBMCs from blood, obtained 14 to 15 days before vaccination. This chain uses TRBV4-3 with TRBJ1-1; D remains ambiguous. The TCR sequence derives from a man over 45 who received an inactivated influenza vaccine. The chain's CDR3 is CASSQDRVGNTEAFF. CDR3 nucleotide sequence: TGCGCCAGCAGCCAAGATCGGGTAGGGAACACTGAAGCTTTCTTT.